The count of the clone carrying this T cell receptor beta chain is one. Time point indicated: peripheral blood 6 weeks after treatment start. CDR3 length equals 12 residues. Trimming took 6 bases from V and 4 from J, leaving 10 bases between them. Measured with immunoSEQ multiplex PCR; TCRdb has only the in-frame clones, and not every one. Among about 120,000 clones listed, 75% to 90% were seen once. This sample is part of a study of PD-L1 blockade in urothelial cancer. The starting material was PBMCs, obtained around atezolizumab (anti-PD-L1) treatment. This receptor was taken from a man in his fifties or sixties with urothelial cancer. The chain carries TRBV23-1 and TRBJ2-7; D is possibly TRBD1 (5 bases). TRBV23-1 is noted as an ORF with a role that remains uncertain. The CDR3 is CASRSTVYEQYF. The CDR3 nucleotides read TGCGCCAGCAGGTCGACAGTATACGAGCAGTACTTC.